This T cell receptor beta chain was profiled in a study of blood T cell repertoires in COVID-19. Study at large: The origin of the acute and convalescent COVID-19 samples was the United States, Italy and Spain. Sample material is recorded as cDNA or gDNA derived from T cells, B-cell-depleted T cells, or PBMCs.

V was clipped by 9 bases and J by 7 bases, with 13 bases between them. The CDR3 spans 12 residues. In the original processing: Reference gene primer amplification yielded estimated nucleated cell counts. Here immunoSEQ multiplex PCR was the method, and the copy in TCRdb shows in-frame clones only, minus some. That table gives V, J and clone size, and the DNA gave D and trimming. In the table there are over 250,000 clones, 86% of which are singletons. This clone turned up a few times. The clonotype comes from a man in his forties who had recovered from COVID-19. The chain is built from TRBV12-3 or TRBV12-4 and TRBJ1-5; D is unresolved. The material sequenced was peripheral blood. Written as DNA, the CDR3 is TGTGCCAGTACGGGAGGCTGGCAGCCCCAGCATTTT. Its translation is CASTGGWQPQHF.